The clone carrying this T cell receptor beta chain was detected many times. The assay was immunoSEQ multiplex PCR, and TCRdb's table has in-frame clones only and misses some. The profile shows roughly 490,000 clones, 79% of them singletons. This sample is drawn from a study of shared clonotypes between healthy human individuals. The length of the CDR3 is 18 residues. The sequencing sample was made of PBMCs. This receptor was obtained from a woman aged 40 to 50 in good health. Some clones in this sample may be carry-over from other donors' samples. This sequence joins TRBV21-1 and TRBJ2-7; the table's D call TRBD1 went unverified against the DNA. TRBV21-1 represents a pseudogene. CDR3 residues: CASSVPQGRTKNIDEQYF. For the CDR3, the DNA is TGTGCCAGCAGCGTCCCCCAGGGGCGGACAAAGAACATCGACGAGCAGTACTTC.